The T cell receptor beta chain described here comes from a study of cytomegalovirus exposure and HLA in healthy donors. Study at large: The 120 validation repertoires, a later analysis reported, used the same platform as the approximately 730 repertoires from the first cohort.

V gave up 7 bases and J gave up 4 bases; unmatched junction bases: 3. Germline V lookup: CDR1 LNHDA, CDR2 SQIVND (reference sequence). The CDR3 consists of 13 residues. Repertoires were generated with immunoSEQ multiplex PCR, while TCRdb's copy carries only in-frame clones and drops some. The repertoire holds about 88,000 clones, 84% seen once, with around 10% in the top ten. The V gene is TRBV19, the J gene TRBJ2-1; 8 positions agree with TRBD1. Source material: PBMCs. The receptor was isolated from a woman between 18 and 29 years old in good health and CMV-seropositive. CDR3 residues: CASTGGGYNEQFF. CDR3 DNA sequence: TGTGCCAGTACAGGGGGCGGTTACAATGAGCAGTTCTTC.